Presented here are 21 T cell receptor beta chains from one specimen sequenced in a study of T-cell memory formation after mild COVID-19. TCRdb called the 5' RACE reads again in MiXCR, with one record for every CDR3 protein. The sample contains about 320,000 distinct CDR3 sequences, 14% of which appear only once. Sample: PBMCs or a T cell subset sorted from them (not recorded which). The origin of the receptors is a man between 18 and 29 years old who had mild COVID-19 (a few samples of this study predate the infection). Cell type and time point are not known.

This clonotype was seen a few times. The chain recombines TRBV5-4 with TRBJ2-7, with 12 bases lining up with TRBD2. The V and J ends lost 4 bases and 6 bases, in that order; junction bases with no gene match: 11. Germline V gene lookup returns CDR1 SGHNT and CDR2 YYREEE (reference sequence). The CDR3 loop spans 16 amino acids. This CDR3 is CASSTTSGGYRGEQYF. CDR3 nucleotides: TGTGCCAGCAGCACGACTAGCGGGGGATACCGCGGCGAGCAGTACTTC. Full variable domain (remainder filled in from reference TRBV5-4 and TRBJ2-7): ETGVTQSPTHLIKTRGQQVTLRCSSQSGHNTVSWYQQALGQGPQFIFQYYREEENGRGNFPPRFSGLQFPNYSSELNVNALELDDSALYLCASSTTSGGYRGEQYFGPGTRLTVT.

This clonotype was counted a few times. The V and J genes are TRBV5-1 and TRBJ1-2; D not certain. V was pared by 4 bases and J by 0 bases, with 10 bases between. CDR3 size: 14 residues. Germline V gene data show CDR1 as SGHRS and CDR2 as YFSETQ. The CDR3 reads CASSLAVPNYGYTF. The CDR3 nucleotides read TGCGCCAGCAGCCTAGCGGTACCTAACTATGGCTACACCTTC.

This clonotype was seen at least ten times. This sequence joins TRBV6-2 or TRBV6-3 and TRBJ2-5; D assignment may be TRBD1 or TRBD2 (6 bases each). Germline assignment: CDR1 MNHEY and CDR2 SVGEGT. Trimming removed 6 bases at V and 5 bases at J, with 19 bases between. The CDR3 is made up of 15 amino acids. The CDR3 here is CASRHIQGLPETQYF. Written as DNA, the CDR3 is TGTGCCAGCAGGCACATACAGGGACTTCCGGAGACCCAGTACTTC.

The chain uses TRBV29-1 and TRBJ1-6; TRBD1 aligns across 7 bases. The CDR3 consists of 13 residues. The V gene's germline CDR1 is SQVTM and CDR2 ANQGSEA. V trimming: 6 bases; J trimming: 8 bases; junction bases outside the gene matches: 7. CDR3 protein: CSVLTGSDSPLHF. CDR3 coding DNA: TGCAGCGTGCTGACAGGGTCGGATTCACCCCTCCACTTT.

This clonotype was counted only a few times. The chain joins TRBV28 to TRBJ2-7; a possible D gene is TRBD1 (5 bases). Germline lookup yields CDR1 MDHEN and CDR2 SYDVKM. The CDR3 extends over 12 amino acids. The V gene lost 3 bases and the J gene lost 3 bases, with 6 bases spanning the gap. CDR3 protein: CASSFQGYEQYV. In DNA form, the CDR3 reads TGTGCCAGCAGTTTTCAGGGCTACGAGCAGTACGTC.

The chain carries TRBV12-3 or TRBV12-4 and TRBJ2-1; D is uncertain. The CDR3 runs to 16 residues. Trimming shortened V by 5 bases and J by 7 bases, and 21 bases separated the two germline ends. CDR3 bases: TGTGCCAGCAGTCCCCAAGTAGCTAGGCCCTCAAATGAGCAGTTCTTC. Encoded protein: CASSPQVARPSNEQFF.

This clonotype turned up a few times. The V call is TRBV24-1, the J call TRBJ2-2, with D hard to call. CDR1 and CDR2 from the germline V gene are KGHDR and SFDVKD. CDR3 size: 13 residues. The germline V and J ends were trimmed by 4 bases and 4 bases, with 6 bases remaining between them. In nucleotides, the CDR3 is TGTGCCACCAGTGACTACAGCACCGGGGAGCTGTTTTTT. It codes for CATSDYSTGELFF.

This clonotype was found a few times. The chain couples TRBV7-2 to TRBJ1-2; D gene uncertain. In germline, CDR1 is SGHTA, CDR2 FQGNSA. This CDR3 has 14 residues. V dropped 1 base and J dropped 2 bases, with 8 bases sitting between them. CDR3 loop: CASSLVQTNYGYTF. The CDR3 coding sequence is TGTGCCAGCAGCTTAGTACAGACAAACTATGGCTACACCTTC.

This clonotype was seen repeatedly, ten times or more. This chain links TRBV4-1 with TRBJ2-5, with TRBD2 matching 7 bases. Germline V gene data show CDR1 as MGHRA and CDR2 as YSYEKL. The CDR3 runs to 15 residues. With 1 base clipped from V and 2 bases from J, the junction kept 4 bases outside the gene matches. CDR3: CASSQVGLGQETQYF. CDR3 nucleotides: TGCGCCAGCAGCCAAGTAGGACTAGGACAAGAGACCCAGTACTTC.

The chain uses TRBV5-4 and TRBJ1-5, with D tentatively TRBD1 (5 bases). V lost 2 bases, J lost 7 bases, and 13 bases lay in between. The CDR3 totals 14 residues. Germline-derived CDR1 and CDR2 are SGHNT and YYREEE (reference sequence). The CDR3 spells CASSFQGAGQPQHF. The CDR3 nucleotides read TGTGCCAGCAGCTTCCAGGGCGCCGGGCAGCCCCAGCATTTT. The entire variable domain, with the rest obtained from reference TRBV5-4 and TRBJ1-5, is as follows: ETGVTQSPTHLIKTRGQQVTLRCSSQSGHNTVSWYQQALGQGPQFIFQYYREEENGRGNFPPRFSGLQFPNYSSELNVNALELDDSALYLCASSFQGAGQPQHFGDGTRLSIL.

This clonotype was counted a few times. The chain recombines TRBV15 with TRBJ2-7; the D is unclear. Trimming cost V 0 bases and J 5 bases, with 5 bases left between them. Germline loops: CDR1 LNHNV, CDR2 YYDKDF (reference sequence). The CDR3 is 12 residues long. CDR3 sequence: CATSRDGHEQYV. For the CDR3, the DNA is TGTGCCACCAGCAGAGATGGTCACGAGCAGTACGTC.

This clonotype was found a few times. The J gene is TRBJ1-2, the V gene TRBV2; tentatively, D is TRBD1 (6 bases). V was shortened by 4 bases and J by 9 bases, with 15 bases between the two germline ends. The CDR3 has 13 residues. CDR1 is SNHLY and CDR2 is FYNNEI in the germline V gene. The CDR3 region has the DNA TGTGCCAGCAGTGGAGGGGGAAAAGGGAGCTACACCTTC. Its protein product is CASSGGGKGSYTF.

This clonotype was counted a few times. The chain couples TRBV12-3 or TRBV12-4 to TRBJ2-1, with TRBD2 identical over 14 bases. The CDR3 spans 16 residues. V lost 6 bases and J lost 7; bases outside the gene matches: 8. The CDR3 DNA is TGTGCCAGCAGCCCTGGACTAGCGGGGGGAATTAATGAGCAGTTCTTC. Protein: CASSPGLAGGINEQFF.

The chain has TRBV9 and TRBJ2-1, with 9 bases aligning to TRBD2. The CDR3 runs 14 residues. Per the germline V gene, CDR1 is SGDLS and CDR2 is YYNGEE. V shed 7 bases, J shed 6 bases, and the junction held 8 bases outside the gene matches. CDR3 sequence: CASASGTSLNEQFF. As DNA, the CDR3 is TGTGCCAGCGCCTCCGGGACTAGCCTCAATGAGCAGTTCTTC. The whole variable domain, filled in from reference TRBV9 and TRBJ2-1, reads DSGVTQTPKHLITATGQRVTLRCSPRSGDLSVYWYQQSLDQGLQFLIQYYNGEERAKGNILERFSAQQFPDLHSELNLSSLELGDSALYFCASASGTSLNEQFFGPGTRLTVL.

The count of this clonotype is one. The chain employs TRBV10-1 and TRBJ1-4; 7 bases line up with TRBD1. The germline V gene has CDR1 WNHNN and CDR2 SYGVQD (reference sequence). The trim removed 7 bases at V and 4 bases at J, leaving 9 bases unmatched. This CDR3 is 15 amino acids long. The CDR3 nucleotides are TGCGCCAGCATTGAACATCAGGGGGATAATGAAAAACTGTTTTTT. Translation gives CASIEHQGDNEKLFF.

In its sample, this clonotype was seen a few times. V is TRBV4-3 and J is TRBJ1-5; TRBD1 matches 9 bases. Trimming removed 2 bases from V and 3 bases from J; junction bases left unmatched: 8. The CDR3 totals 17 residues. CDR1 is LGHNA and CDR2 is YSLEER in the germline V gene. The CDR3 DNA reads TGCGCCAGCAGCCAAACACACAGGGGGCTAAACAATCAGCCCCAGCATTTT. This gives the protein CASSQTHRGLNNQPQHF.

The chain is built from TRBV6-6 and TRBJ2-2; weak D call: TRBD1 (6 bases). V was pared by 10 bases and J by 6 bases, with 15 bases between. Per the germline V gene, CDR1 is MNHNY and CDR2 is SVGAGI (reference sequence). The CDR3 consists of 13 residues. The CDR3 reads CAIYQGRSGELFF. The CDR3 bases are TGTGCCATCTACCAGGGGCGGTCCGGGGAGCTGTTTTTT.

The chain is built from TRBV7-9 and TRBJ1-5; the D is unclear. Germline V gene data show CDR1 as SEHNR and CDR2 as FQNEAQ (reference sequence). The CDR3 has 13 residues. The V end was cut by 3 bases, the J end by 2 bases, with 5 bases between. The DNA for the CDR3 is TGTGCCAGCAGCTTCTGGGGCAATCAGCCCCAGCATTTT. It yields the protein CASSFWGNQPQHF.

The V call is TRBV7-3, the J call TRBJ1-6; D gene uncertain. Trimming cost V 2 bases and J 5 bases, with 7 bases left between them. Germline CDR1 SGHTA, CDR2 FQGTGA. The CDR3 is 14 amino acids. The CDR3 loop reads CASSLAVHNSPLHF. The DNA for the CDR3 is TGTGCCAGCAGCTTAGCAGTACATAATTCACCCCTCCACTTT.

This clonotype was seen a few times. The V call is TRBV6-6, the J call TRBJ2-3; D possibly corresponds to TRBD1 (6 bases). The CDR3 has 12 amino acids. The germline V gene has CDR1 MNHNY and CDR2 SVGAGI (reference sequence). V was cut by 5 bases and J by 7 bases, with 10 bases left in between. The CDR3 spells CASSTGFHTQYF. As DNA, the CDR3 is TGTGCCAGCAGTACAGGGTTCCATACGCAGTATTTT.

V gene TRBV6-4 combines with J gene TRBJ2-3; 10 bases are shared with TRBD1. The CDR3 covers 19 residues. Unmatched junction bases numbered 15, after V lost 3 bases and J lost 3 bases. CDR1 MRHNA and CDR2 SNTAGT come from the germline V gene. CDR3 residues: CASSELRDRGLWGTDTQYF. CDR3 in DNA: TGTGCCAGCAGTGAGCTCAGGGACAGGGGTCTTTGGGGGACAGATACGCAGTATTTT.